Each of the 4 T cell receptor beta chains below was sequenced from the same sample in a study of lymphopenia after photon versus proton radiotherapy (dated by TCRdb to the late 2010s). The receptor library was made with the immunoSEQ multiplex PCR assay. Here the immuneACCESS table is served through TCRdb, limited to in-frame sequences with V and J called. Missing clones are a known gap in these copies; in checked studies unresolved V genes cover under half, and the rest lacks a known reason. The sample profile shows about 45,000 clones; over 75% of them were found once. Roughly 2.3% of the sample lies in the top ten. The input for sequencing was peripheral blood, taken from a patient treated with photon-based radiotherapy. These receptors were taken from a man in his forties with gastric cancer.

CDR3 loop: CASSFPGQNTEAFF. The CDR3 DNA reads TGTGCCAGCAGTTTCCCGGGACAGAACACTGAAGCTTTCTTT. This chain connects TRBV6-6 to TRBJ1-1; a possible D gene is TRBD1 (6 bases). This CDR3 spans 14 amino acids. V lost 4 bases and J lost 1, with 10 bases in between. The germline CDR1 and CDR2 sequences are MNHNY and SVGAGI (reference sequence).

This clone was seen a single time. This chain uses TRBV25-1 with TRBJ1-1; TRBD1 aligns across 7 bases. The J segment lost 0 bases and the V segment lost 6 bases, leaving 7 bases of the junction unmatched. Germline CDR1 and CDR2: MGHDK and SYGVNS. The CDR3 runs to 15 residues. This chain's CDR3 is CASRGPGQLNTEAFF. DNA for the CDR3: TGTGCCAGCAGGGGACCGGGACAGCTGAACACTGAAGCTTTCTTT.

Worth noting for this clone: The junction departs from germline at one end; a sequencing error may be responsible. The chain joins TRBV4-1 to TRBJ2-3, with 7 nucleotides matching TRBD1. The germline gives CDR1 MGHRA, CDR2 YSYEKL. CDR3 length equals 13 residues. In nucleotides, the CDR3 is TGTGGCTCCGCTAAGGGGGCTGGAGATACGCAGTATTTT. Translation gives CGSAKGAGDTQYF.

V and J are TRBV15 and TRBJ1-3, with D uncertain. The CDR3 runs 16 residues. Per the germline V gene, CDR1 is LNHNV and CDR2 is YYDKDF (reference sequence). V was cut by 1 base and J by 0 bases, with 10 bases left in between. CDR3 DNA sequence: TGTGCCACCAGCAGAGGGTATAGAGACTCTGGAAACACCATATATTTT. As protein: CATSRGYRDSGNTIYF. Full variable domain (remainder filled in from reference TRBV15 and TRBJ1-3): DAMVIQNPRYQVTQFGKPVTLSCSQTLNHNVMYWYQQKSSQAPKLLFHYYDKDFNNEADTPDNFQSRRPNTSFCFLDIRSPGLGDTAMYLCATSRGYRDSGNTIYFGEGSWLTVV.